A selection of T cell receptor beta chains follows, all from one sample in a study of T cell changes during pregnancy in multiple sclerosis. Here immunoSEQ multiplex PCR was the method, and the copy in TCRdb shows in-frame clones only, minus some. The sample shows about 53,000 clones, 90% of them seen only once. The input for sequencing was CD8+ T cells from peripheral blood mononuclear cells, taken before pregnancy. The receptor source for this set is a female donor with multiple sclerosis, enrolled in a pregnancy study. The CDR3 runs from the conserved cysteine through the conserved F or W. The D gene is left open where the match is weak. The size field is filled for only some rows; it gives once, few, many or a size class.

size	D	V	length	J	CDR3	DNA
NA	TRBD1	TRBV19	13	TRBJ2-7	CASSVGQGYEQYF	TGTGCCAGTAGTGTAGGACAGGGGTACGAGCAGTACTTC
NA	NA	TRBV5-8	12	TRBJ1-2	CASSLENTGYTF	TGTGCCAGCAGCTTGGAGAACACGGGATACACCTTC
NA	NA	TRBV9	15	TRBJ2-1	CASSVGTSYYNEQFF	TGTGCCAGCAGCGTAGGGACTTCGTACTACAATGAGCAGTTCTTC
NA	NA	TRBV7-2	15	TRBJ2-3	CASSGDIASTDTQYF	TGTGCCAGCAGCGGCGACATCGCTAGCACAGATACGCAGTATTTT
NA	NA	TRBV13	14	TRBJ1-4	CASSTGATNEKLFF	TGTGCCAGCAGCACCGGTGCAACTAATGAAAAACTGTTTTTT
few	NA	TRBV19	11	TRBJ1-1	CASITTGEAFF	TGTGCCAGTATCACGACAGGTGAAGCTTTCTTT
NA	NA	TRBV6-5	13	TRBJ2-6	CASLAGGANVLTF	TGTGCCAGCTTGGCGGGGGGGGCCAACGTCCTGACTTTC
NA	NA	TRBV7-8	15	TRBJ2-2	CASSLQGLGTGELFF	TGTGCCAGCAGCTTGCAGGGGCTAGGCACCGGGGAGCTGTTTTTT
NA	NA	TRBV4-1	10	TRBJ2-5	CASSHGAQYF	TGCGCCAGCAGCCACGGAGCCCAGTACTTC
NA	TRBD1	TRBV19	14	TRBJ1-6	CASAGQGSNSPLHF	TGTGCCAGTGCCGGACAGGGCTCGAATTCACCCCTCCACTTT
once	TRBD1	TRBV7-9	16	TRBJ1-2	CASSSGQDPTAYGYTF	TGTGCCAGCAGCTCGGGACAGGACCCAACGGCGTATGGCTACACCTTC
few	TRBD1	TRBV9	14	TRBJ1-2	CASSVGDRGNGYTF	TGTGCCAGCAGCGTAGGTGACAGGGGAAATGGCTACACCTTC
NA	NA	TRBV7-6	14	TRBJ1-1	CASSLGGVNTEAFF	TGTGCCAGCAGCTTAGGAGGAGTGAACACTGAAGCTTTCTTT
NA	NA	TRBV27	15	TRBJ2-2	CASSLVSGFSGELFF	TGTGCCAGCAGTTTGGTCTCGGGGTTCTCCGGGGAGCTGTTTTTT
NA	TRBD1	TRBV9	15	TRBJ1-4	CASSGQGKINEKLFF	TGTGCCAGCAGCGGACAGGGGAAGATTAATGAAAAACTGTTTTTT
NA	NA	TRBV15	14	TRBJ1-5	CATSAGGNNQPQHF	TGTGCCACCAGCGCCGGGGGAAACAATCAGCCCCAGCATTTT
NA	NA	TRBV27	14	TRBJ1-1	CASSLSLRGLEAFF	TGTGCCAGCAGTTTAAGCTTGCGGGGGCTGGAAGCTTTCTTT
NA	NA	TRBV14	12	TRBJ2-1	CASRNRVGEQFF	TGTGCCAGCAGGAACAGGGTTGGAGAGCAGTTCTTC